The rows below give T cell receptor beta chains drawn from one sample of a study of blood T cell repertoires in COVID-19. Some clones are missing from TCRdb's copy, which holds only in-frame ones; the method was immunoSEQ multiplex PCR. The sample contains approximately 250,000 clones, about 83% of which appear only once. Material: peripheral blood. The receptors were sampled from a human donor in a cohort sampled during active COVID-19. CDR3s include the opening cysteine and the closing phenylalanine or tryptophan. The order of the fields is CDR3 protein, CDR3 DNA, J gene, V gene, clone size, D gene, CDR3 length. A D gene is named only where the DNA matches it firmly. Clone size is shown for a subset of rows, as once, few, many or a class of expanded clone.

CDR3aa: CASSLGQGAQDTEAFF
CDR3nt: TGTGCCAGCAGTTTAGGACAGGGGGCGCAGGACACTGAAGCTTTCTTT
j_gene: TRBJ1-1
v_gene: TRBV27
abundance: NA
d_gene: TRBD1
len: 16

CDR3aa: CASSPVETGVSGANVLTF
CDR3nt: TGTGCCAGCAGCCCGGTGGAGACAGGAGTCTCTGGGGCCAACGTCCTGACTTTC
j_gene: TRBJ2-6
v_gene: TRBV3-1/TRBV3-2
abundance: NA
d_gene: NA
len: 18

CDR3aa: CAIKGEVEQYF
CDR3nt: TGTGCCATCAAAGGAGAGGTCGAGCAGTACTTC
j_gene: TRBJ2-7
v_gene: TRBV10-3
abundance: once
d_gene: NA
len: 11

CDR3aa: CASSPDSYEQYF
CDR3nt: TGTGCCAGCTCACCGGACAGCTACGAGCAGTACTTC
j_gene: TRBJ2-7
v_gene: TRBV18
abundance: NA
d_gene: NA
len: 12

CDR3aa: CASSLWGQGGGYTF
CDR3nt: TGTGCCAGCAGCTTATGGGGACAGGGGGGTGGCTACACCTTC
j_gene: TRBJ1-2
v_gene: TRBV13
abundance: NA
d_gene: TRBD1
len: 14

CDR3aa: CASSPFKTGINTEAFF
CDR3nt: TGTGCCAGCAGCCCCTTCAAGACGGGAATTAACACTGAAGCTTTCTTT
j_gene: TRBJ1-1
v_gene: TRBV7-2
abundance: once
d_gene: NA
len: 16

CDR3aa: CASSLQGSLGPQHF
CDR3nt: TGTGCCAGCAGCTTGCAGGGGTCCCTAGGGCCCCAGCATTTT
j_gene: TRBJ1-5
v_gene: TRBV7-9
abundance: NA
d_gene: NA
len: 14

CDR3aa: CASSQTGQPQHF
CDR3nt: TGTGCCAGCAGCCAAACGGGACAGCCCCAGCATTTT
j_gene: TRBJ1-5
v_gene: TRBV4-2
abundance: NA
d_gene: NA
len: 12

CDR3aa: CATSDPRGRNNEQFF
CDR3nt: TGTGCCACCAGTGACCCCAGGGGACGAAACAATGAGCAGTTCTTC
j_gene: TRBJ2-1
v_gene: TRBV24-1
abundance: NA
d_gene: NA
len: 15

CDR3aa: CASSLSGRRLGTDTQYF
CDR3nt: TGTGCCAGCAGCTTGAGCGGGAGAAGACTCGGCACAGATACGCAGTATTTT
j_gene: TRBJ2-3
v_gene: TRBV7-2
abundance: NA
d_gene: TRBD2
len: 17

CDR3aa: CATSRAREGYNEQFF
CDR3nt: TGTGCCACCAGCAGAGCTCGGGAGGGCTACAATGAGCAGTTCTTC
j_gene: TRBJ2-1
v_gene: TRBV15
abundance: NA
d_gene: TRBD2
len: 15

CDR3aa: CASSLAGTGGGYTF
CDR3nt: TGTGCCAGCTCCCTGGCCGGGACAGGCGGTGGCTACACCTTC
j_gene: TRBJ1-2
v_gene: TRBV13
abundance: NA
d_gene: TRBD1
len: 14

CDR3aa: CASSPEASNTEAFF
CDR3nt: TGTGCCAGCAGCCCAGAGGCGTCGAACACTGAAGCTTTCTTT
j_gene: TRBJ1-1
v_gene: TRBV5-6
abundance: NA
d_gene: NA
len: 14

CDR3aa: CASSQKGGPGAFF
CDR3nt: TGTGCCAGCAGCCAAAAAGGGGGTCCGGGGGCTTTCTTT
j_gene: TRBJ1-1
v_gene: TRBV4-2
abundance: NA
d_gene: NA
len: 13

CDR3aa: CASSPRGQISNQPQHF
CDR3nt: TGTGCCAGCAGCCCAAGAGGGCAAATTAGCAATCAGCCCCAGCATTTT
j_gene: TRBJ1-5
v_gene: TRBV7-2
abundance: NA
d_gene: NA
len: 16

CDR3aa: CASSYASGSNEQFF
CDR3nt: TGTGCCAGCAGCTACGCTAGCGGGAGCAATGAGCAGTTCTTC
j_gene: TRBJ2-1
v_gene: TRBV7-9
abundance: once
d_gene: TRBD2
len: 14

CDR3aa: CASSQDPFGGLYRQMYTEAFF
CDR3nt: TGTGCCAGCAGCCAAGATCCGTTCGGGGGGCTTTATAGGCAAATGTATACTGAAGCTTTCTTT
j_gene: TRBJ1-1
v_gene: TRBV14
abundance: many
d_gene: NA
len: 21

CDR3aa: CASSDGGGRNEQFF
CDR3nt: TGCGCCAGCAGTGATGGCGGGGGAAGAAATGAGCAGTTCTTC
j_gene: TRBJ2-1
v_gene: TRBV10-1
abundance: NA
d_gene: TRBD2
len: 14

CDR3aa: CASSPYGQETQYF
CDR3nt: TGTGCCAGCAGTCCCTATGGCCAAGAGACCCAGTACTTC
j_gene: TRBJ2-5
v_gene: TRBV28
abundance: NA
d_gene: NA
len: 13

CDR3aa: CASSSGTSGGETQYF
CDR3nt: TGTGCCAGCAGCTCCGGGACTAGCGGGGGAGAGACCCAGTACTTC
j_gene: TRBJ2-5
v_gene: TRBV7-6
abundance: NA
d_gene: TRBD2
len: 15

CDR3aa: CASSPPGQGDSPLHF
CDR3nt: TGTGCCAGCTCACCCCCGGGACAGGGGGATTCACCCCTCCACTTT
j_gene: TRBJ1-6
v_gene: TRBV18
abundance: NA
d_gene: TRBD1
len: 15

CDR3aa: CASSQDLSREQYF
CDR3nt: TGTGCCAGCAGCCAAGATCTGAGCCGCGAGCAGTACTTC
j_gene: TRBJ2-7
v_gene: TRBV3-1/TRBV3-2
abundance: few
d_gene: NA
len: 13

CDR3aa: CASSLWTGGKKTQYF
CDR3nt: TGTGCCAGCAGTCTCTGGACAGGGGGCAAAAAGACCCAGTACTTC
j_gene: TRBJ2-5
v_gene: TRBV2
abundance: NA
d_gene: TRBD1
len: 15

CDR3aa: CASSLEGTGLSGELFF
CDR3nt: TGCGCCAGCAGCTTGGAAGGGACAGGGCTCTCCGGGGAGCTGTTTTTT
j_gene: TRBJ2-2
v_gene: TRBV5-1
abundance: NA
d_gene: TRBD1
len: 16

CDR3aa: CASSLAPRGHYGYTF
CDR3nt: TGTGCCAGCAGCTTAGCCCCTAGGGGGCACTATGGCTACACCTTC
j_gene: TRBJ1-2
v_gene: TRBV11-2
abundance: NA
d_gene: TRBD1
len: 15

CDR3aa: CASSLGGTGELFF
CDR3nt: TGCGCCAGCAGCTTGGGAGGCACCGGGGAGCTGTTTTTT
j_gene: TRBJ2-2
v_gene: TRBV5-1
abundance: NA
d_gene: NA
len: 13

CDR3aa: CASSQAGTGGGGDYGYTF
CDR3nt: TGTGCCAGCAGCCAAGCCGGGACAGGGGGCGGGGGCGACTATGGCTACACCTTC
j_gene: TRBJ1-2
v_gene: TRBV3-1/TRBV3-2
abundance: NA
d_gene: TRBD1
len: 18

CDR3aa: CASSIKGVDEQFF
CDR3nt: TGTGCCAGTAGTATAAAGGGGGTTGATGAGCAGTTCTTC
j_gene: TRBJ2-1
v_gene: TRBV19
abundance: once
d_gene: NA
len: 13

CDR3aa: CASSQVSGPGELFF
CDR3nt: TGTGCCAGCAGCCAAGTTTCTGGGCCCGGGGAGCTGTTTTTT
j_gene: TRBJ2-2
v_gene: TRBV4-2
abundance: NA
d_gene: NA
len: 14

CDR3aa: CSASIGTGDYEQYF
CDR3nt: TGCAGTGCTAGTATAGGGACAGGGGACTACGAGCAGTACTTC
j_gene: TRBJ2-7
v_gene: TRBV20-1
abundance: NA
d_gene: TRBD1
len: 14

CDR3aa: CASSYPVAGDRYEQYF
CDR3nt: TGTGCCAGCAGTTACCCAGTAGCGGGAGACCGATACGAGCAGTACTTC
j_gene: TRBJ2-7
v_gene: TRBV6-2/TRBV6-3
abundance: NA
d_gene: TRBD2
len: 16

CDR3aa: CASSHGLASGRDTQYF
CDR3nt: TGCGCCAGCAGCCATGGACTGGCTAGCGGGAGGGATACGCAGTATTTT
j_gene: TRBJ2-3
v_gene: TRBV4-1
abundance: NA
d_gene: TRBD2
len: 16

CDR3aa: CASSLPTGTNEKLFF
CDR3nt: TGTGCCAGCAGTCTTCCGACAGGGACTAATGAAAAACTGTTTTTT
j_gene: TRBJ1-4
v_gene: TRBV28
abundance: once
d_gene: TRBD1
len: 15

CDR3aa: CATSDGGLAGAYEQFF
CDR3nt: TGTGCCACCAGTGATGGGGGGCTAGCGGGAGCTTATGAGCAGTTCTTC
j_gene: TRBJ2-1
v_gene: TRBV24-1
abundance: NA
d_gene: TRBD2
len: 16

CDR3aa: CATTRPRGLPPYEQYF
CDR3nt: TGTGCCACCACTCGACCCAGGGGGCTCCCCCCCTACGAGCAGTACTTC
j_gene: TRBJ2-7
v_gene: TRBV28
abundance: NA
d_gene: TRBD1
len: 16

CDR3aa: CASSVEPGITGSEQFF
CDR3nt: TGTGCCAGCAGTGTCGAGCCGGGGATAACAGGGAGTGAGCAGTTCTTC
j_gene: TRBJ2-1
v_gene: TRBV6-4
abundance: NA
d_gene: NA
len: 16

CDR3aa: CATSGVGGRNQPQHF
CDR3nt: TGTGCCACTTCCGGGGTGGGGGGTCGCAATCAGCCCCAGCATTTT
j_gene: TRBJ1-5
v_gene: TRBV24-1
abundance: few
d_gene: NA
len: 15

CDR3aa: CASSHLQGGIYEQYF
CDR3nt: TGCGCCAGCAGTCACTTACAGGGGGGTATATACGAGCAGTACTTC
j_gene: TRBJ2-7
v_gene: TRBV5-1
abundance: NA
d_gene: TRBD1
len: 15

CDR3aa: CASSAQGAGTNEKLFF
CDR3nt: TGTGCCAGCAGCGCACAGGGGGCAGGAACTAATGAAAAACTGTTTTTT
j_gene: TRBJ1-4
v_gene: TRBV7-2
abundance: few
d_gene: TRBD1
len: 16

CDR3aa: CSVKRSDRFGYTF
CDR3nt: TGCAGCGTTAAACGCAGTGATCGATTCGGCTACACCTTC
j_gene: TRBJ1-2
v_gene: TRBV29-1
abundance: NA
d_gene: NA
len: 13

CDR3aa: CASSLLTALNTEAFF
CDR3nt: TGTGCCAGCAGCCTGCTGACAGCATTAAACACTGAAGCTTTCTTT
j_gene: TRBJ1-1
v_gene: TRBV28
abundance: NA
d_gene: NA
len: 15

CDR3aa: CASSPRQGYEQYF
CDR3nt: TGTGCCAGCAGCCCGAGACAGGGCTACGAGCAGTACTTC
j_gene: TRBJ2-7
v_gene: TRBV9
abundance: NA
d_gene: TRBD1
len: 13

CDR3aa: CASSYLAGNKQTQYF
CDR3nt: TGTGCCAGCAGTTATCTAGCGGGGAATAAGCAGACCCAGTACTTC
j_gene: TRBJ2-5
v_gene: TRBV6-5
abundance: NA
d_gene: TRBD2
len: 15

CDR3aa: CASSPRRGQGNGYTF
CDR3nt: TGTGCCAGCTCACCACGGAGGGGACAGGGGAATGGCTACACCTTC
j_gene: TRBJ1-2
v_gene: TRBV18
abundance: NA
d_gene: TRBD1
len: 15

CDR3aa: CASSGPGTGYGYTF
CDR3nt: TGTGCCAGCAGCGGACCCGGGACAGGCTATGGCTACACCTTC
j_gene: TRBJ1-2
v_gene: TRBV6-5
abundance: NA
d_gene: TRBD1
len: 14

CDR3aa: CASSSGTSGNEQYF
CDR3nt: TGCGCCAGCAGCTCCGGTACTAGCGGGAACGAGCAGTACTTC
j_gene: TRBJ2-7
v_gene: TRBV5-1
abundance: NA
d_gene: TRBD2
len: 14

CDR3aa: CASSLSFGGQASSGANVLTF
CDR3nt: TGTGCCAGCAGTTTAAGTTTCGGAGGACAGGCTTCGTCTGGGGCCAACGTCCTGACTTTC
j_gene: TRBJ2-6
v_gene: TRBV27
abundance: NA
d_gene: TRBD1
len: 20

CDR3aa: CASKVRATNTGELFF
CDR3nt: TGTGCCAGCAAGGTCAGGGCCACGAACACCGGGGAGCTGTTTTTT
j_gene: TRBJ2-2
v_gene: TRBV6-5
abundance: NA
d_gene: NA
len: 15

CDR3aa: CAVPSGGACYNEQFF
CDR3nt: TGTGCCGTTCCTTCGGGGGGGGCTTGCTACAATGAGCAGTTCTTC
j_gene: TRBJ2-1
v_gene: TRBV6-5
abundance: NA
d_gene: TRBD2
len: 15

CDR3aa: CASRRGEGPIPEAFF
CDR3nt: TGTGCCAGCAGGAGGGGGGAGGGACCCATCCCAGAAGCTTTCTTT
j_gene: TRBJ1-1
v_gene: TRBV6-5
abundance: NA
d_gene: NA
len: 15

CDR3aa: CASSQGGGMGTEAFF
CDR3nt: TGTGCCAGCAGCCAAGGGGGGGGTATGGGCACTGAAGCTTTCTTT
j_gene: TRBJ1-1
v_gene: TRBV3-1/TRBV3-2
abundance: NA
d_gene: NA
len: 15

CDR3aa: CASSTRGFGYTF
CDR3nt: TGTGCCAGCAGCACCCGCGGGTTTGGCTACACCTTC
j_gene: TRBJ1-2
v_gene: TRBV13
abundance: NA
d_gene: NA
len: 12

CDR3aa: CASRTGQGALRWSDEQFF
CDR3nt: TGTGCCAGTAGGACCGGACAGGGGGCGTTGAGGTGGTCCGATGAGCAGTTCTTC
j_gene: TRBJ2-1
v_gene: TRBV19
abundance: NA
d_gene: TRBD1
len: 18

CDR3aa: CASSQYIPGGGNQPQHF
CDR3nt: TGTGCCAGCAGTCAATATATCCCGGGAGGCGGCAATCAGCCCCAGCATTTT
j_gene: TRBJ1-5
v_gene: TRBV6-6
abundance: few
d_gene: NA
len: 17

CDR3aa: CASSVLAGETDTQYF
CDR3nt: TGCGCCAGCAGTGTACTAGCGGGAGAAACAGATACGCAGTATTTT
j_gene: TRBJ2-3
v_gene: TRBV10-2
abundance: NA
d_gene: TRBD2
len: 15

CDR3aa: CASSLVGTGGRETQYF
CDR3nt: TGCGCCAGCAGCTTGGTGGGGACAGGGGGCAGAGAGACCCAGTACTTC
j_gene: TRBJ2-5
v_gene: TRBV5-1
abundance: NA
d_gene: TRBD1
len: 16

CDR3aa: CASFREGLAGGNEQYF
CDR3nt: TGTGCCAGCTTTCGGGAGGGACTAGCGGGAGGTAACGAGCAGTACTTC
j_gene: TRBJ2-7
v_gene: TRBV7-9
abundance: NA
d_gene: TRBD2
len: 16

CDR3aa: CASSPQGAPENYGYTF
CDR3nt: TGTGCCAGCTCACCACAGGGGGCGCCGGAAAACTATGGCTACACCTTC
j_gene: TRBJ1-2
v_gene: TRBV18
abundance: NA
d_gene: TRBD1
len: 16

CDR3aa: CASSKVQGVTDTQYF
CDR3nt: TGTGCCAGCTCAAAGGTACAGGGAGTGACAGATACGCAGTATTTT
j_gene: TRBJ2-3
v_gene: TRBV18
abundance: NA
d_gene: NA
len: 15